Listed below are T cell receptor beta chains from one sample, sequenced in a study of long-term antiretroviral therapy in people with HIV. Using immunoSEQ multiplex PCR, the repertoire was profiled, and TCRdb retains in-frame clones only, with some absent. The sample consists of about 22,000 clones, about 88% of them appearing once. Material: unsorted PBMCs, obtained 0.6 years after starting antiretroviral therapy. The receptors here all came from a man in his 60s with HIV. CDR3s include the opening cysteine and the closing phenylalanine or tryptophan. A D gene is named only where the DNA matches it firmly. Clone size is shown for a subset of rows, as once, few, many or a class of expanded clone.

d_call: TRBD2
clone_size: few
v_call: TRBV4-1
j_call: TRBJ2-7
cdr3_aa: CASSDRLAGSPEQYF
cdr3_nt: TGCGCCAGCAGCGATAGACTAGCGGGATCCCCCGAGCAGTACTTC

d_call: TRBD1
clone_size: -
v_call: TRBV11-3
j_call: TRBJ2-1
cdr3_aa: CASSSPGQGAYNEQFF
cdr3_nt: TGTGCCAGCAGCTCCCCTGGACAGGGGGCCTACAATGAGCAGTTCTTC

d_call: TRBD1
clone_size: -
v_call: TRBV6-1
j_call: TRBJ1-4
cdr3_aa: CASRQGAPPNEKLFF
cdr3_nt: TGTGCCAGCAGACAGGGGGCACCCCCTAATGAAAAACTGTTTTTT

d_call: -
clone_size: -
v_call: TRBV19
j_call: TRBJ2-3
cdr3_aa: CASSTIHEDTQYF
cdr3_nt: TGTGCCAGTAGTACGATACATGAAGATACGCAGTATTTT

d_call: -
clone_size: -
v_call: TRBV10-2
j_call: TRBJ2-1
cdr3_aa: CASSDGNEQFF
cdr3_nt: TGCGCCAGCAGTGACGGGAATGAGCAGTTCTTC

d_call: -
clone_size: -
v_call: TRBV18
j_call: TRBJ2-5
cdr3_aa: CASSPQGQNQETQYF
cdr3_nt: TGTGCCAGCTCACCACAGGGGCAGAATCAAGAGACCCAGTACTTC

d_call: -
clone_size: -
v_call: TRBV6-5
j_call: TRBJ2-7
cdr3_aa: CASRKGPPFEQYF
cdr3_nt: TGTGCCAGCAGAAAGGGTCCCCCCTTCGAGCAGTACTTC

d_call: TRBD1
clone_size: -
v_call: TRBV7-2
j_call: TRBJ1-6
cdr3_aa: CASSLLGQGNSPLHF
cdr3_nt: TGTGCCAGCAGCTTACTGGGACAGGGTAATTCACCCCTCCACTTT

d_call: -
clone_size: -
v_call: TRBV7-2
j_call: TRBJ2-3
cdr3_aa: CASTIRGGGNTDTQYF
cdr3_nt: TGTGCCAGCACCATTAGGGGCGGTGGTAATACAGATACGCAGTATTTT

d_call: -
clone_size: -
v_call: TRBV5-1
j_call: TRBJ2-3
cdr3_aa: CASSLGAFGTDTQYF
cdr3_nt: TGCGCCAGCAGCTTGGGGGCGTTTGGCACAGATACGCAGTATTTT

d_call: -
clone_size: -
v_call: TRBV9
j_call: TRBJ1-5
cdr3_aa: CASSKVGNQPQHF
cdr3_nt: TGTGCCAGCAGTAAGGTTGGTAATCAGCCCCAGCATTTT

d_call: -
clone_size: -
v_call: TRBV27
j_call: TRBJ1-5
cdr3_aa: CASSLSRGSPQHF
cdr3_nt: TGTGCCAGCAGTCTAAGTAGGGGATCGCCCCAGCATTTT

d_call: TRBD1
clone_size: -
v_call: TRBV18
j_call: TRBJ1-3
cdr3_aa: CASSPLRDRRSGNTIYF
cdr3_nt: TGTGCCAGCTCACCACTCCGGGACAGGCGCTCTGGAAACACCATATATTTT

d_call: TRBD2
clone_size: -
v_call: TRBV6-1
j_call: TRBJ2-7
cdr3_aa: CASSVSSGGAYEQYF
cdr3_nt: TGTGCCAGCAGTGTATCTAGCGGGGGCGCCTACGAGCAGTACTTC

d_call: -
clone_size: -
v_call: TRBV7-2
j_call: TRBJ1-4
cdr3_aa: CASRFRSKGEKLFF
cdr3_nt: TGTGCCAGCAGATTCAGGTCAAAGGGAGAAAAACTGTTTTTT

d_call: TRBD1
clone_size: -
v_call: TRBV9
j_call: TRBJ1-2
cdr3_aa: CASSPLGRGLIYGYTF
cdr3_nt: TGTGCCAGCAGCCCCCTGGGGAGGGGGCTAATCTATGGCTACACCTTC

d_call: -
clone_size: -
v_call: TRBV19
j_call: TRBJ1-5
cdr3_aa: CASMRFGPNQPQHF
cdr3_nt: TGTGCCAGTATGCGATTTGGTCCAAATCAGCCCCAGCATTTT

d_call: -
clone_size: -
v_call: TRBV5-4
j_call: TRBJ1-6
cdr3_aa: CASSLETGFNSPLHF
cdr3_nt: TGTGCCAGCAGCTTGGAAACAGGGTTTAATTCACCCCTCCACTTT

d_call: -
clone_size: -
v_call: TRBV7-9
j_call: TRBJ2-5
cdr3_aa: CASSPDPATRTQYF
cdr3_nt: TGTGCCAGCAGCCCAGACCCCGCCACAAGGACCCAGTACTTC

d_call: -
clone_size: -
v_call: TRBV7-2
j_call: TRBJ2-1
cdr3_aa: CASSLGKGAGRFF
cdr3_nt: TGTGCCAGCAGCTTAGGAAAAGGGGCAGGGCGGTTCTTC

d_call: -
clone_size: -
v_call: TRBV5-4
j_call: TRBJ2-2
cdr3_aa: CASSSDATGELFF
cdr3_nt: TGTGCCAGCAGCTCAGATGCTACCGGGGAGCTGTTTTTT

d_call: TRBD2
clone_size: -
v_call: TRBV30
j_call: TRBJ2-5
cdr3_aa: CAWSVQRGRETQYF
cdr3_nt: TGTGCCTGGAGTGTACAGCGGGGGCGGGAGACCCAGTACTTC

d_call: TRBD2
clone_size: -
v_call: TRBV5-4
j_call: TRBJ2-3
cdr3_aa: CASSSGLAGISSTDTQYF
cdr3_nt: TGTGCCAGCAGCTCGGGACTAGCGGGGATCTCTAGCACAGATACGCAGTATTTT

d_call: -
clone_size: -
v_call: TRBV5-1
j_call: TRBJ2-5
cdr3_aa: CASSFGQTNQETQYF
cdr3_nt: TGCGCCAGCAGCTTCGGGCAGACTAACCAAGAGACCCAGTACTTC

d_call: -
clone_size: -
v_call: TRBV28
j_call: TRBJ2-5
cdr3_aa: CASSLALQETQYF
cdr3_nt: TGTGCCAGCAGTTTAGCCCTCCAAGAGACCCAGTACTTC

d_call: -
clone_size: -
v_call: TRBV10-2
j_call: TRBJ1-6
cdr3_aa: CATSLWGAYNSPLHF
cdr3_nt: TGCGCCACCAGTTTATGGGGAGCCTATAATTCACCCCTCCACTTT

d_call: -
clone_size: -
v_call: TRBV4-1
j_call: TRBJ2-7
cdr3_aa: CASSQLGGSSYEQYF
cdr3_nt: TGCGCCAGCAGCCAATTAGGGGGGAGCTCCTACGAGCAGTACTTC